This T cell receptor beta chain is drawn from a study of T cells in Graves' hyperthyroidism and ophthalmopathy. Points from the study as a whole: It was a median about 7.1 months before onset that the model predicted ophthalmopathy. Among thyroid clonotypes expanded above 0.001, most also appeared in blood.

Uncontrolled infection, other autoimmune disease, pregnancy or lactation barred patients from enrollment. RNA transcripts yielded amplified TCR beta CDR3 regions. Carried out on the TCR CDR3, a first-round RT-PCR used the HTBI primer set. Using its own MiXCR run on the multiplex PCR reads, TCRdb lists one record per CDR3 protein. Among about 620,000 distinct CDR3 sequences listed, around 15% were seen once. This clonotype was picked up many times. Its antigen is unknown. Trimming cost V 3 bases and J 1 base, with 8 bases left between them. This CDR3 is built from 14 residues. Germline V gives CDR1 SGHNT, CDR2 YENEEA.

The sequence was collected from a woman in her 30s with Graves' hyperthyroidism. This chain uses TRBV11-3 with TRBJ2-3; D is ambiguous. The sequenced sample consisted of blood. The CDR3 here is CASSFGPGTDTQYF. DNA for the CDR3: TGTGCCAGCAGCTTTGGACCGGGCACAGATACGCAGTATTTT.